The 31 T cell receptor beta chains below all came from one sample that was sequenced in a study of technical replicates of blood from four donors. Sequencing used immunoSEQ multiplex PCR; TCRdb keeps in-frame clones, though not all of them. In the table there are tens of thousands of clones, about 98% of which are singletons. The specimen sequenced was T cells isolated from PBMCs. The receptors stem from a human donor in good health.

The genes are TRBV28 and TRBJ2-3; D is ambiguous. The CDR3 consists of 11 residues. Trimming cost V 8 bases and J 7 bases, with 10 bases left between them. Germline V gene data show CDR1 as MDHEN and CDR2 as SYDVKM. CDR3 in DNA: TGTGCCAGCCAGTCTGCAAATACGCAGTATTTT. This codes for CASQSANTQYF.

The chain uses TRBV13 and TRBJ2-5, with D possibly being TRBD2 (6 bases). Trimming stripped 5 bases from V and 2 bases from J, with 15 bases between. This CDR3 spans 15 amino acids. The V gene's germline CDR1 is PRHDT and CDR2 FYEKMQ (reference sequence). The DNA of the CDR3 is TGTGCCAGCAGCCCGGGACTCAATATACAAGAGACCCAGTACTTC. This translates into CASSPGLNIQETQYF.

The genes are TRBV27 and TRBJ1-2; unclear D gene. The CDR3 loop spans 13 amino acids. CDR1 MNHEY and CDR2 SMNVEV come from the germline V gene (reference sequence). V gave up 2 bases and J gave up 4 bases, with 8 bases separating them. DNA of the CDR3: TGTGCCAGCAGTTTAGAGGGTACCTATGGCTACACCTTC. Its protein product is CASSLEGTYGYTF.

V and J are TRBV5-1 and TRBJ2-1; tentative D call: TRBD2 (7 bases). Germline V gives CDR1 SGHRS, CDR2 YFSETQ. The V end was cut by 1 base, the J end by 8 bases, with 16 bases between. This CDR3 is built from 15 residues. CDR3 sequence: CASSLFVGGPDEQFF. CDR3 bases: TGCGCCAGCAGCTTGTTCGTGGGGGGGCCAGATGAGCAGTTCTTC.

This rearrangement joins TRBV30 to TRBJ2-5, with a possible D match to TRBD2 (5 bases). The V gene's germline CDR1 is GTSNPN and CDR2 SVGIG (reference sequence). Trimming cost V 2 bases and J 2 bases, with 6 bases left between them. This CDR3 is 12 amino acids long. Here the CDR3 reads CAWSRTQETQYF. In nucleotides, the CDR3 is TGTGCCTGGAGTCGGACTCAAGAGACCCAGTACTTC.

This clone was seen just once. This sequence joins TRBV7-9 and TRBJ1-1; 8 bases fit TRBD1. Germline V gene lookup returns CDR1 SEHNR and CDR2 FQNEAQ (reference sequence). The trim removed 1 base at V and 0 bases at J, leaving 4 bases unmatched. This CDR3 comprises 16 residues. The CDR3 spells CASSLGPQGVNTEAFF. CDR3 nucleotide sequence: TGTGCCAGCAGCTTAGGCCCACAGGGGGTGAACACTGAAGCTTTCTTT.

The V and J genes are TRBV5-1 and TRBJ2-1; D is possibly TRBD2 (7 bases). Trimming pared 4 bases from V and 6 bases from J, leaving 26 bases between. Germline V CDR1 and CDR2: SGHRS, YFSETQ. The CDR3 extends over 18 amino acids. The CDR3 DNA is TGCGCCAGCAGCCCCTCCCCAAAGGGAGGGGGAGTTAGCAATGAGCAGTTCTTC. This encodes CASSPSPKGGGVSNEQFF.

The count of this clone is one. The chain couples TRBV5-1 to TRBJ1-1; D unclear. This CDR3 contains 16 residues. CDR1 SGHRS and CDR2 YFSETQ come from the germline V gene. The V gene lost 0 bases and the J gene lost 3 bases, with 15 bases spanning the gap. The CDR3 here is CASSLEDHRDYTEAFF. CDR3 bases: TGCGCCAGCAGCTTGGAGGATCACCGGGATTACACTGAAGCTTTCTTT. Full variable domain (rest looked up from reference TRBV5-1 and TRBJ1-1): KAGVTQTPRYLIKTRGQQVTLSCSPISGHRSVSWYQQTPGQGLQFLFEYFSETQRNKGNFPGRFSGRQFSNSRSEMNVSTLELGDSALYLCASSLEDHRDYTEAFFGQGTRLTVV.

This chain uses TRBV6-1 with TRBJ1-1, with 8 nucleotides matching TRBD1. V shed 4 bases, J shed 7 bases, and the junction held 8 bases outside the gene matches. The CDR3 spans 14 residues. Germline lookup yields CDR1 MNHNS and CDR2 SASEGT. The CDR3 region is CASSAGGQGYEAFF. The CDR3 nucleotides read TGTGCCAGCAGTGCGGGCGGACAGGGCTATGAAGCTTTCTTT.

This chain connects TRBV2 to TRBJ2-5; TRBD2 matches 9 bases. Germline CDR1 and CDR2: SNHLY and FYNNEI. This CDR3 has 15 amino acids. V was clipped by 6 bases and J by 5 bases; unmatched bases: 10. The CDR3 bases are TGTGCCAGCAGCCCAGTGGACAGCGGGAGGGAGACCCAGTACTTC. Its protein is CASSPVDSGRETQYF.

DNA of the CDR3: TGTGCCAGCAGTTCTCCCGGTCTACAAGAGACCCAGTACTTC. Its protein is CASSSPGLQETQYF. The chain links TRBV28 to TRBJ2-5; D uncertain. The CDR3 consists of 14 residues. V dropped 4 bases and J dropped 2 bases, with 11 bases sitting between them. Germline CDR1 MDHEN, CDR2 SYDVKM.

The rearrangement joins TRBV6-5 to TRBJ1-1; a weak D match, TRBD1 (5 bases). V was trimmed by 6 bases and J by 1 base, leaving 12 bases between them. CDR1 is MNHEY, CDR2 SVGAGI, per germline. The CDR3 has 14 residues. The CDR3 loop is CASRSWGGNTEAFF. As DNA, the CDR3 is TGTGCCAGCAGGTCCTGGGGGGGGAACACTGAAGCTTTCTTT.

The V gene is TRBV5-6, the J gene TRBJ2-5; D unresolved. Between the trimmed V and J ends, which lost 3 bases and 4 bases, there was a span of 10 bases. The CDR3 is 13 residues long. Germline assignment: CDR1 SGHDT and CDR2 YYEEEE. CDR3 nucleotide sequence: TGTGCCAGCAGCTATCTTACACCAGAGACCCAGTACTTC. This encodes CASSYLTPETQYF.

The genes are TRBV4-2 and TRBJ2-7; 9 positions match TRBD2. This CDR3 spans 16 amino acids. Trimming cost V 0 bases and J 4 bases; bases outside gene matches: 7. Germline lookup yields CDR1 LGHNA and CDR2 YNFKEQ. CDR3 amino acids: CASSQDMAGGLYEQYF. The CDR3 DNA is TGTGCCAGCAGCCAAGATATGGCGGGGGGGCTGTACGAGCAGTACTTC.

V is TRBV14 and J is TRBJ2-1; D is perhaps TRBD2 (6 bases). Per the germline V gene, CDR1 is SGHDN and CDR2 is FVKESK. The CDR3 sequence is 15 residues long. The V end was cut by 4 bases, the J end by 4 bases, with 14 bases between. This CDR3 is CASSPSGLEYNEQFF. In DNA form, the CDR3 reads TGTGCCAGCAGCCCTTCGGGACTTGAATACAATGAGCAGTTCTTC. The variable domain in full, completed from reference TRBV14 and TRBJ2-1, reads EAGVTQFPSHSVIEKGQTVTLRCDPISGHDNLYWYRRVMGKEIKFLLHFVKESKQDESGMPNNRFLAERTGGTYSTLKVQPAELEDSGVYFCASSPSGLEYNEQFFGPGTRLTVL.

This chain uses TRBV5-4 with TRBJ2-7, with 9 bases lining up with TRBD1. The CDR3 has 15 residues. The germline gives CDR1 SGHNT, CDR2 YYREEE (reference sequence). The trim removed 3 bases at V and 5 bases at J, leaving 9 bases unmatched. The CDR3 spells CASSSATQGAHEQYF. The CDR3 DNA reads TGTGCCAGCAGCTCCGCAACACAGGGGGCCCACGAGCAGTACTTC.

The J gene is TRBJ2-3, the V gene TRBV7-9, with 11 bases matching TRBD1. CDR3 length: 15 amino acids. Germline CDR1 SEHNR, CDR2 FQNEAQ (reference sequence). Trimming at V came to 4 bases and at J to 2 bases, leaving 2 bases not matched to a gene. The CDR3 DNA reads as TGTGCCAGCAGCTGGACAGGGGGCATCACAGATACGCAGTATTTT. It specifies CASSWTGGITDTQYF.

The chain recombines TRBV11-1 with TRBJ2-7; the match to TRBD2 covers 9 bases. This CDR3 spans 16 amino acids. Germline V CDR1 and CDR2: SGHAT, FQDESV (reference sequence). J gave up 0 bases and V 1 base, and 4 bases lay outside the gene matches. CDR3 amino acids: CASSLGASGASYEQYF. In DNA, the CDR3 is TGTGCCAGCAGCTTAGGGGCTAGCGGGGCCTCCTACGAGCAGTACTTC.

The chain joins TRBV9 to TRBJ2-3; the D gene is possibly TRBD1 (5 bases). The germline V gene encodes CDR1 SGDLS and CDR2 YYNGEE. V dropped 0 bases and J dropped 4 bases, with 9 bases sitting between them. The CDR3 runs 14 residues. The CDR3 loop is CASSVVAGPDTQYF. The CDR3 region has the DNA TGTGCCAGCAGCGTAGTCGCAGGGCCAGATACGCAGTATTTT.

This clone was observed once. The chain joins TRBV6-1 to TRBJ1-5; D uncertain. The CDR3 runs to 17 residues. The V and J ends lost 0 bases and 2 bases respectively, with 14 bases between them. CDR1 is MNHNS and CDR2 is SASEGT in the germline V gene. The CDR3 region is CASSEALLESGNQPQHF. CDR3 coding DNA: TGTGCCAGCAGTGAAGCGTTATTGGAGTCGGGCAATCAGCCCCAGCATTTT.

The chain links TRBV5-1 to TRBJ1-2; the match to TRBD1 covers 7 bases. V lost 4 bases and J lost 5; bases outside the gene matches: 14. Looked up from germline, CDR1 is SGHRS and CDR2 is YFSETQ. The CDR3 is made up of 16 amino acids. CDR3 nucleotides: TGCGCCAGCAGCAAAGGGACAGCCCTGCCAGGGTATGGCTACACCTTC. Encoded protein: CASSKGTALPGYGYTF. The variable domain in full, completed from reference TRBV5-1 and TRBJ1-2, reads KAGVTQTPRYLIKTRGQQVTLSCSPISGHRSVSWYQQTPGQGLQFLFEYFSETQRNKGNFPGRFSGRQFSNSRSEMNVSTLELGDSALYLCASSKGTALPGYGYTFGSGTRLTVV.

V and J are TRBV5-1 and TRBJ2-7; TRBD1 aligns across 11 bases. This CDR3 is 15 amino acids long. Per the germline V gene, CDR1 is SGHRS and CDR2 is YFSETQ. Losses at the gene ends were 4 bases for V and 3 bases for J; bases not matched to a gene: 6. Here the CDR3 reads CASSPRTGGLYEQYF. The CDR3 coding sequence is TGCGCCAGCAGCCCGAGGACAGGGGGCCTCTACGAGCAGTACTTC.

This chain uses TRBV6-6 with TRBJ2-3; 13 bases match TRBD2. Looked up from germline, CDR1 is MNHNY and CDR2 is SVGAGI (reference sequence). V shed 3 bases and J 4 bases; nucleotides not matched to a gene: 4. The CDR3 totals 16 residues. CDR3 sequence (DNA): TGTGCCAGCAGTTATACTAGCGGGGGGGTGTCAGATACGCAGTATTTT. It specifies CASSYTSGGVSDTQYF.

This rearrangement joins TRBV7-9 to TRBJ2-3, with D possibly TRBD2 on 6 matching bases. V lost 4 bases and J 3 bases, leaving 23 bases between the germline ends. This CDR3 has 18 residues. Per the germline V gene, CDR1 is SEHNR and CDR2 is FQNEAQ (reference sequence). This chain's CDR3 is CASSSPFSPGGETDTQYF. CDR3 nucleotides: TGTGCCAGCAGCTCTCCTTTCTCCCCCGGCGGGGAGACAGATACGCAGTATTTT.

This chain joins TRBV28 and TRBJ2-7; 14 bases are shared with TRBD2. Germline V lookup: CDR1 MDHEN, CDR2 SYDVKM. CDR3 length: 16 residues. J lost 2 bases, V lost 2 bases, and 2 bases had no gene match. The CDR3 here is CASSLRTSGRPYEQYF. In DNA form, the CDR3 reads TGTGCCAGCAGTTTAAGGACTAGCGGGAGGCCCTACGAGCAGTACTTC.

The rearrangement joins TRBV9 to TRBJ2-3; D ambiguous. Germline lookup yields CDR1 SGDLS and CDR2 YYNGEE. This CDR3 has 15 amino acids. V dropped 0 bases and J dropped 2 bases, with 10 bases sitting between them. The CDR3 coding sequence is TGTGCCAGCAGCGTAGCTGACCTAGTCACAGATACGCAGTATTTT. Amino acids: CASSVADLVTDTQYF. Full variable domain (outside the CDR3, taken from reference TRBV9 and TRBJ2-3): DSGVTQTPKHLITATGQRVTLRCSPRSGDLSVYWYQQSLDQGLQFLIQYYNGEERAKGNILERFSAQQFPDLHSELNLSSLELGDSALYFCASSVADLVTDTQYFGPGTRLTVL.

The chain links TRBV7-9 to TRBJ1-1; possible D gene TRBD1, 6 bases. With 4 bases removed from V and 4 bases from J, the gap between germline ends came to 16 bases. This CDR3 is built from 15 residues. Germline assignment: CDR1 SEHNR and CDR2 FQNEAQ (reference sequence). The CDR3 DNA follows: TGTGCCAGCAGCTCCGTTCACAGGGAGATCACTGAAGCTTTCTTT. Encoded protein: CASSSVHREITEAFF.

The V call is TRBV4-1, the J call TRBJ2-1; possibly TRBD2 for D (7 bases). Trimming took 3 bases from V and 4 from J, leaving 19 bases between them. Germline V gene data show CDR1 as MGHRA and CDR2 as YSYEKL. The CDR3 length is 17 residues. This CDR3 reads CASSQHPSGGSYNEQFF. The CDR3 bases are TGCGCCAGCAGCCAGCACCCCTCGGGGGGCTCTTACAATGAGCAGTTCTTC.

The rearrangement uses TRBV7-9 and TRBJ2-7; 9 bases map to TRBD1. From germline, CDR1 is SEHNR and CDR2 FQNEAQ (reference sequence). CDR3 length: 15 residues. The V segment lost 0 bases and the J segment 3 bases; nucleotides outside the gene matches: 3. This CDR3 reads CASSLAAGQGYEQYF. The CDR3 coding sequence is TGTGCCAGCAGCTTAGCTGCGGGACAGGGCTACGAGCAGTACTTC.

This rearrangement joins TRBV5-6 to TRBJ2-7; D unresolved. Looked up from germline, CDR1 is SGHDT and CDR2 is YYEEEE. V lost 4 bases and J 2 bases, leaving 19 bases between the germline ends. The CDR3 consists of 16 residues. CDR3 amino acids: CASSRSGGFFPYEQYF. Here the CDR3 DNA reads TGTGCCAGCAGCCGAAGTGGCGGCTTTTTCCCCTACGAGCAGTACTTC. The full variable domain, in which reference TRBV5-6 and TRBJ2-7 provide the parts outside the CDR3, is DAGVTQSPTHLIKTRGQQVTLRCSPKSGHDTVSWYQQALGQGPQFIFQYYEEEERQRGNFPDRFSGHQFPNYSSELNVNALLLGDSALYLCASSRSGGFFPYEQYFGPGTRLTVT.

This clone was observed a single time. V and J are TRBV27 and TRBJ2-3; 8 bases match TRBD1. The CDR3 is 14 amino acids. CDR1 MNHEY and CDR2 SMNVEV come from the germline V gene (reference sequence). Germline trimming cut 3 bases from V and 6 bases from J; bases unmatched to any gene: 5. CDR3 nucleotide sequence: TGTGCCAGCAGTTTCGGCAGGGGGCTGGATACGCAGTATTTT. This translates into CASSFGRGLDTQYF.